The present TCR beta chain was sequenced within a study of T cell repertoires in cytomegalovirus infection. Germline V gene lookup returns CDR1 SGHTA and CDR2 FQGNSA. Germline trimming cut 8 bases from V and 5 bases from J; bases unmatched to any gene: 8. The CDR3 is 14 amino acids. A word on this clonotype: This clone may be a read error of a much larger clone one base away.

TCRdb redid the calling of the reads with MiXCR, one entry per CDR3 protein. The table lists some 180,000 distinct CDR3 sequences, about a tenth of them singletons. Sequenced input: PBMCs. The V call is TRBV7-2, the J call TRBJ2-2, with 7 nucleotides matching TRBD1. The receptor was derived from a human donor in good health (CMV status not recorded). Some clones in this sample may be carry-over from other donors' samples. CDR3 bases: TGTGCCAGCGGCCCGGGACAGATAACCGGGGAGCTGTTTTTT. Protein: CASGPGQITGELFF.